Following are 3 T cell receptor beta chains from one sample sequenced in a study of naive and memory T cell subsets (dated 2017 in TCRdb). Library preparation employed UMI-ligation and nested PCR. For sequencing, an Illumina MiSeq was employed. The beta constant-region primer consisted of an equimolar mixture of two oligonucleotides that together covered TRBC1 and TRBC2. TCRdb reprocessed the public reads (quality trimming at Q25 with fastp, clone calling with MiXCR) and kept in-frame beta chains. Every CDR3 protein is listed once, alongside the most common genes and DNA of its rows. The sample has roughly 27,000 distinct CDR3 sequences on record, roughly 10% of them singletons. The biggest ten clones account for approximately 15% of the sample. The specimen was effector memory CD4+ T cells from blood. The cell subset or site label of this sample denotes: effector memory, CD45RA- CD27-. The source of these receptors is a human donor in good health.

This clonotype was recorded a few times. This chain joins TRBV18 and TRBJ2-5; no clear D. V lost 6 bases, J lost 0 bases, and 17 bases lay in between. Germline V gives CDR1 KGHSH, CDR2 LQKENI. This CDR3 has 16 residues. The CDR3 coding sequence is TGTGCCAGCTCTCCCTTCGGTAGAGATTACCAAGAGACCCAGTACTTC. It is translated as CASSPFGRDYQETQYF.

In its sample, this clonotype was seen many times. This chain connects TRBV20-1 to TRBJ1-2; weak D call: TRBD1 (5 bases). CDR1 is DFQATT, CDR2 SNEGSKA, per germline (reference sequence). Trimming took off 6 bases at V and 0 bases at J, with 17 bases between the two ends. The CDR3 runs 15 residues. The CDR3 DNA reads TGCAGTGCCACTAATGCCGCCAGGGCTAACTATGGCTACACCTTC. Encoded protein: CSATNAARANYGYTF.

The chain couples TRBV25-1 to TRBJ2-6; D not resolved. Germline CDR1 is MGHDK and CDR2 is SYGVNS. The CDR3 spans 15 residues. Trimming removed 3 bases from V and 1 base from J, with 7 bases in between. CDR3 residues: CASSDSASGANVLTF. The CDR3 DNA reads as TGTGCCAGCAGTGATTCAGCGTCTGGGGCCAACGTCCTGACTTTC.